This T cell receptor (beta chain) stems from a study of beta chain features in type 1 diabetes. Study background: The study found patients and healthy donors alike in age, gender and cell yields. Sorted cells examined across all samples numbered 107,917,701. Points from the study as a whole: Among patients, naive, central memory and Treg TCRB repertoires appeared more similar than among healthy donors. The study notes PCR might favor shorter templates equally in patients and controls.

Turning to this clone: Its target is unknown.

The isolated RNA, all of it, was reverse transcribed, so expressed TCRB transcripts were what got sequenced. Sequencing used immunoSEQ multiplex PCR; TCRdb keeps in-frame clones, though not all of them. The table records 200,000 to 250,000 clones, 25% to 35% of them present only once. Germline CDR1 and CDR2: KGHSY and FQNENV. This CDR3 is built from 13 residues. V gave up 0 bases and J gave up 6 bases, with 9 bases separating them. The V gene is TRBV16, the J gene TRBJ2-7; D tentatively fits TRBD1 or TRBD2 (5 bases each). This receptor was obtained from a man under 40 in good health. Material for sequencing was central memory CD4+ T cells from blood. CDR3 residues: CASSQSGVGEQYF. The CDR3 DNA is TGTGCCAGCAGCCAATCGGGGGTGGGCGAGCAGTACTTC.